These 20 T cell receptor beta chains were all obtained from the same sample, sequenced in a study of technical replicates of blood from a handful of donors. Assay: immunoSEQ multiplex PCR; the TCRdb copy retains only in-frame clones and omits some. There are around 70,000 clones in the sample; less than 98% occur only once, and 0.25% to 0.35% lies in the top ten. The sequencing input was T cells isolated from PBMCs. These receptors were taken from a human donor in good health.

Concerning this clone itself: The junction differs from germline at one of its ends, possibly a read error. The CDR3: CASSIGTGKSYEQYF. The CDR3 DNA follows: TGTGCCAGCAGCATAGGGACAGGAAAGTCCTACGAGCAGTACTTC. The J gene is TRBJ2-7, the V gene TRBV13, with 8 bases aligning to TRBD1. The CDR3 sequence is 15 residues long. The germline V gene encodes CDR1 PRHDT and CDR2 FYEKMQ (reference sequence).

The chain couples TRBV9 to TRBJ2-7, with 9 bases matching TRBD1. The J segment lost 6 bases and the V segment lost 2 bases, leaving 0 bases of the junction unmatched. The germline V gene encodes CDR1 SGDLS and CDR2 YYNGEE. CDR3 length equals 12 residues. The CDR3 bases are TGTGCCAGCAGCGTGACAGGGGGCGAGCAGTACTTC. This encodes CASSVTGGEQYF.

This clone was observed once. The V gene is TRBV30, the J gene TRBJ2-7; D may be TRBD1 (6 bases). Germline-derived CDR1 and CDR2 are GTSNPN and SVGIG (reference sequence). The CDR3 spans 11 residues. V was shortened by 7 bases and J by 6 bases, with 13 bases between the two germline ends. The CDR3 DNA reads as TGTGCCTCCGCGCGAGGGGGCGAGCAGTACTTC. Translating gives CASARGGEQYF.

In nucleotides, the CDR3 is TGTGCCTTGGGACAGGGTGGGGAAAAACTGTTTTTT. Translation gives CALGQGGEKLFF. This chain joins TRBV30 and TRBJ1-4; 9 bases are a match to TRBD1. V lost 7 bases and J lost 8; bases outside the gene matches: 5. The CDR3 is 12 residues long. The germline V gene encodes CDR1 GTSNPN and CDR2 SVGIG (reference sequence). The whole variable domain, remainder taken from reference TRBV30 and TRBJ1-4, is SQTIHQWPATLVQPVGSPLSLECTVEGTSNPNLYWYRQAAGRGLQLLFYSVGIGQISSEVPQNLSASRPQDRQFILSSKKLLLSDSGFYLCALGQGGEKLFFGSGTQLSVL.

This chain links TRBV30 with TRBJ2-7; a weak D match, TRBD2 (6 bases). Trimming stripped 5 bases from V and 4 bases from J, with 21 bases between. Germline loops: CDR1 GTSNPN, CDR2 SVGIG (reference sequence). The CDR3 runs 15 residues. The CDR3 DNA follows: TGTGCCTGGGCCCCGCAGCCCGGGAGCCGGTACGAGCAGTACTTC. Amino acid sequence: CAWAPQPGSRYEQYF.

The chain uses TRBV6-5 and TRBJ2-1; 8 positions match TRBD1. Germline loops: CDR1 MNHEY, CDR2 SVGAGI. This CDR3 contains 13 residues. J was trimmed by 4 bases and V by 6 bases; bases with no gene match: 2. CDR3 loop: CASRRTGYNEQFF. In nucleotides, the CDR3 is TGTGCCAGCAGGCGGACAGGGTACAATGAGCAGTTCTTC.

The CDR3 reads CASSRTGVVNTGELFF. Written as DNA, the CDR3 is TGCGCCAGCAGCCGAACGGGGGTGGTGAACACCGGGGAGCTGTTTTTT. The chain is built from TRBV10-1 and TRBJ2-2, with D possibly matching TRBD2 (6 bases). The CDR3 extends over 16 amino acids. From germline, CDR1 is WNHNN and CDR2 SYGVQD (reference sequence). Trimming removed 6 bases from V and 1 base from J, with 15 bases in between.

The CDR3 region is CASSCPPGLAGTEQYF. For the CDR3, the DNA is TGTGCCAGCAGTTGTCCGCCGGGACTAGCGGGAACCGAGCAGTACTTC. The chain couples TRBV6-9 to TRBJ2-7, with 13 bases aligning to TRBD2. The length of the CDR3 is 16 residues. Unmatched junction bases numbered 9, after V lost 4 bases and J lost 6 bases. CDR1 and CDR2 from the germline V gene are MNHGY and SVAAGI.

The CDR3: CASSLKSGYTGELFF. The CDR3 coding sequence is TGTGCCAGCAGCTTGAAATCGGGGTACACCGGGGAGCTGTTTTTT. The J gene is TRBJ2-2, the V gene TRBV5-4; a possible D gene is TRBD2 (5 bases). V was cut by 1 base and J by 3 bases, with 10 bases left in between. Germline V gene lookup returns CDR1 SGHNT and CDR2 YYREEE (reference sequence). This CDR3 has 15 residues.

The chain recombines TRBV18 with TRBJ2-7; D unresolved. Trimming shortened V by 2 bases and J by 2 bases, and 10 bases separated the two germline ends. This CDR3 comprises 14 residues. Germline V CDR1 and CDR2: KGHSH, LQKENI. DNA of the CDR3: TGTGCCAGCTCACCAGCGGAAGTTGCCTACGAGCAGTACTTC. It specifies CASSPAEVAYEQYF.

This chain connects TRBV7-9 to TRBJ1-2; D is uncertain. The CDR3 covers 13 residues. Germline assignment: CDR1 SEHNR and CDR2 FQNEAQ (reference sequence). The V gene lost 5 bases and the J gene lost 4 bases, with 11 bases spanning the gap. CDR3: CASSTTESYGYTF. The DNA of the CDR3 is TGTGCCAGCAGCACGACTGAGAGCTATGGCTACACCTTC. Based on the CDR3 plus reference TRBV7-9 and TRBJ1-2, the full variable domain is DTGVSQNPRHKITKRGQNVTFRCDPISEHNRLYWYRQTLGQGPEFLTYFQNEAQLEKSRLLSDRFSAERPKGSFSTLEIQRTEQGDSAMYLCASSTTESYGYTFGSGTRLTVV.

The rearrangement links TRBV11-2 to TRBJ2-7; 7 bases agree with TRBD1. Trimming at V came to 4 bases and at J to 7 bases, leaving 4 bases not matched to a gene. The germline V gene has CDR1 SGHAT and CDR2 FQNNGV. The CDR3 covers 12 residues. The CDR3: CASSSTGYEQYF. The CDR3 coding sequence is TGTGCCAGCAGCTCGACAGGGTATGAGCAGTACTTC.

This clone was seen only once. J is TRBJ2-5 and V is TRBV7-3, with 8 bases identical to TRBD2. Germline CDR1 reads SGHTA; CDR2 reads FQGTGA. With 5 bases clipped from V and 4 bases from J, the junction kept 9 bases outside the gene matches. The CDR3 has 15 residues. CDR3 sequence: CASSTIAGIRETQYF. In DNA, the CDR3 is TGTGCCAGCAGCACCATAGCGGGAATCAGAGAGACCCAGTACTTC.

The chain employs TRBV5-1 and TRBJ1-3; the D gene is possibly TRBD1 (6 bases). The V gene lost 5 bases and the J gene lost 0 bases, with 12 bases spanning the gap. Germline-derived CDR1 and CDR2 are SGHRS and YFSETQ. The CDR3 spans 15 residues. CDR3: CASSQGQSSGNTIYF. The CDR3 coding sequence is TGCGCCAGCAGTCAGGGGCAGAGCTCTGGAAACACCATATATTTT.

The rearrangement links TRBV28 to TRBJ1-5; D might be TRBD1 (5 bases). The length of the CDR3 is 14 residues. The germline V gene has CDR1 MDHEN and CDR2 SYDVKM. Trimming cost V 5 bases and J 9 bases, with 17 bases left between them. The CDR3 is CASSTTGVRGPQHF. The CDR3 coding sequence is TGTGCCAGCAGTACCACGGGGGTCCGGGGGCCCCAGCATTTT.

The genes are TRBV6-5 and TRBJ1-2; TRBD1 matches 7 bases. Germline V lookup: CDR1 MNHEY, CDR2 SVGAGI. The CDR3 spans 13 residues. J lost 10 bases, V lost 0 bases, and 5 bases had no gene match. The CDR3 coding sequence is TGTGCCAGCAGTTACTCGAACAGGGGCGACTACACCTTC. Its translation: CASSYSNRGDYTF.

This chain links TRBV29-1 with TRBJ2-6; 9 bases fit TRBD2. Germline values: CDR1 SQVTM, CDR2 ANQGSEA. V dropped 7 bases and J dropped 1; count of bases not matched to a gene: 17. The CDR3 sequence is 19 residues long. The CDR3 reads CSAEGREGQSTSGANVLTF. CDR3 nucleotides: TGCAGCGCCGAAGGGCGGGAGGGCCAATCTACTTCTGGGGCCAACGTCCTGACTTTC. Together with reference TRBV29-1 and TRBJ2-6, the CDR3 gives the full variable domain: SAVISQKPSRDICQRGTSLTIQCQVDSQVTMMFWYRQQPGQSLTLIATANQGSEATYESGFVIDKFPISRPNLTFSTLTVSNMSPEDSSIYLCSAEGREGQSTSGANVLTFGAGSRLTVL.

This chain connects TRBV9 to TRBJ2-1; 9 positions match TRBD2. The CDR3 spans 16 residues. CDR1 SGDLS and CDR2 YYNGEE come from the germline V gene. Trimming cost V 0 bases and J 1 base; bases outside gene matches: 2. The chain's CDR3 is CASSVATSGSYNEQFF. For the CDR3, the DNA is TGTGCCAGCAGCGTAGCTACTAGCGGGTCCTACAATGAGCAGTTCTTC.

The chain carries TRBV4-3 and TRBJ2-3, with unresolved D. Trimming pared 0 bases from V and 1 base from J, leaving 5 bases between. The CDR3 consists of 14 residues. From germline, CDR1 is LGHNA and CDR2 YSLEER. The DNA of the CDR3 is TGCGCCAGCAGCCAAGATGAGGGCACAGATACGCAGTATTTT. Its protein product is CASSQDEGTDTQYF.

This chain joins TRBV27 and TRBJ2-3, with D possibly TRBD2 on 6 matching bases. This CDR3 region has 14 residues. With 3 bases removed from V and 4 bases from J, the gap between germline ends came to 11 bases. CDR1 and CDR2 from the germline V gene are MNHEY and SMNVEV (reference sequence). The CDR3 region is CASSFGGRPDTQYF. The CDR3 DNA is TGTGCCAGCAGTTTCGGGGGACGGCCAGATACGCAGTATTTT.